These 14 T cell receptor beta chains share one sample of origin, sequenced in a study of CD8 T cells in Susac syndrome. Random-hexamer reverse transcription was applied to roughly 0.5 to 1 ug RNA. TCRdb passed the immunoSEQ multiplex PCR reads through MiXCR, listing each CDR3 protein once. The table lists some 180,000 distinct CDR3 sequences, 85% to 95% of them singletons, with 0.095% to 0.12% in the top ten. The sample consisted of CD4+ T cells from PBMCs. The receptors were sampled from a human donor in good health.

This chain uses TRBV28 with TRBJ2-7; D remains unclear. Trimming shortened V by 4 bases and J by 5 bases, and 6 bases separated the two germline ends. Germline-derived CDR1 and CDR2 are MDHEN and SYDVKM. The CDR3 is 11 residues long. As DNA, the CDR3 is TGTGCCAGCAGTTCAAGCAACGAGCAGTACGTC. It specifies CASSSSNEQYV.

J is TRBJ2-1 and V is TRBV28; D possibly uses TRBD1 or TRBD2 (6 bases each). This CDR3 region has 15 residues. Deletions cut 7 bases from V and 2 bases from J, with 15 bases between. CDR1 MDHEN and CDR2 SYDVKM come from the germline V gene. CDR3 amino acids: CASNTQGGAYNEQFF. In nucleotides, the CDR3 is TGTGCCAGCAACACACAGGGCGGGGCCTACAATGAGCAGTTCTTC. Full variable domain (rest looked up from reference TRBV28 and TRBJ2-1): DVKVTQSSRYLVKRTGEKVFLECVQDMDHENMFWYRQDPGLGLRLIYFSYDVKMKEKGDIPEGYSVSREKKERFSLILESASTNQTSMYLCASNTQGGAYNEQFFGPGTRLTVL.

The chain links TRBV5-1 to TRBJ1-1, with a possible D match to TRBD1 (6 bases). The CDR3 totals 16 residues. Trimming took off 0 bases at V and 4 bases at J, with 16 bases between the two ends. The V gene's germline CDR1 is SGHRS and CDR2 YFSETQ. CDR3 nucleotides: TGCGCCAGCAGCTTGGTAACAGGGACGGGGGGCACTGAAGCTTTCTTT. Its translation: CASSLVTGTGGTEAFF.

This chain connects TRBV7-2 to TRBJ2-5; D uncertain. Germline CDR1 reads SGHTA; CDR2 reads FQGNSA. V was cut by 4 bases and J by 2 bases, with 17 bases left in between. This CDR3 has 16 residues. CDR3 DNA sequence: TGTGCCAGCAGCTCCGGCATAACAAGACGACAAGAGACCCAGTACTTC. This codes for CASSSGITRRQETQYF.

V usage is TRBV5-6 and J usage is TRBJ2-2; possible D gene TRBD1, 5 bases. V dropped 5 bases and J dropped 6 bases, with 14 bases sitting between them. CDR3 size: 14 residues. Germline V lookup: CDR1 SGHDT, CDR2 YYEEEE. CDR3: CASSFRRVAGELFF. The CDR3 DNA follows: TGTGCCAGCAGTTTCCGCAGGGTGGCCGGGGAGCTGTTTTTT.

V usage is TRBV6-1 and J usage is TRBJ1-5; 7 bases match TRBD1. The CDR3 is 14 amino acids. J was trimmed by 3 bases and V by 7 bases; bases with no gene match: 6. The germline CDR1 and CDR2 sequences are MNHNS and SASEGT. The DNA for the CDR3 is TGTGCCAGCACCTCGGGACAGTACAATCAGCCCCAGCATTTT. Translated: CASTSGQYNQPQHF.

V usage is TRBV6-2 or TRBV6-3 and J usage is TRBJ2-1; 11 bases are a match to TRBD2. Germline CDR1 is MNHEY and CDR2 is SVGEGT. Trimming at V came to 5 bases and at J to 6 bases, leaving 6 bases not matched to a gene. The CDR3 extends over 15 amino acids. DNA of the CDR3: TGTGCCAGCAGTCCCGATAGCGGGGGGGCCAATGAGCAGTTCTTC. It is translated as CASSPDSGGANEQFF.

The chain is built from TRBV14 and TRBJ1-6; D not resolved. The CDR3 totals 16 residues. Germline V CDR1 and CDR2: SGHDN, FVKESK. V lost 0 bases and J 9 bases, leaving 15 bases between the germline ends. CDR3 amino acids: CASSQEGARWGSPLHF. In nucleotides, the CDR3 is TGTGCCAGCAGCCAAGAAGGTGCACGGTGGGGTTCACCCCTCCACTTT.

The gene calls are TRBV5-6 and TRBJ1-4, with D maybe TRBD1 (5 bases). Germline V CDR1 and CDR2: SGHDT, YYEEEE. V lost 0 bases, J lost 5 bases, and 14 bases lay in between. The CDR3 runs 16 residues. The CDR3: CASSLGVRAVNEKLFF. Here the CDR3 DNA reads TGTGCCAGCAGCTTGGGGGTCAGGGCGGTGAATGAAAAACTGTTTTTT. Based on the CDR3 plus reference TRBV5-6 and TRBJ1-4, the full variable domain is DAGVTQSPTHLIKTRGQQVTLRCSPKSGHDTVSWYQQALGQGPQFIFQYYEEEERQRGNFPDRFSGHQFPNYSSELNVNALLLGDSALYLCASSLGVRAVNEKLFFGSGTQLSVL.

The V gene is TRBV12-3 or TRBV12-4, the J gene TRBJ2-2; D might be TRBD2 (6 bases). The CDR3 length is 14 residues. Trimming shortened V by 7 bases and J by 4 bases, and 13 bases separated the two germline ends. CDR3 protein: CASTLGGSTGELFF. CDR3 coding DNA: TGTGCCAGCACCCTCGGGGGAAGCACCGGGGAGCTGTTTTTT.

For the CDR3, the DNA is TGCGCCAGCAGCCTAGGCGCTGGGGGCTGGAATGAAAAACTGTTTTTT. This codes for CASSLGAGGWNEKLFF. The V call is TRBV4-3, the J call TRBJ1-4; maybe TRBD1 (6 bases). Germline V CDR1 and CDR2: LGHNA, YSLEER. Deletions cut 4 bases from V and 5 bases from J, with 17 bases between. The CDR3 spans 16 residues.

This chain uses TRBV30 with TRBJ1-1, with D hard to call. Germline values: CDR1 GTSNPN, CDR2 SVGIG (reference sequence). The CDR3 totals 13 residues. Trimming stripped 8 bases from V and 0 bases from J, with 13 bases between. CDR3 in amino acids: CAGTEVMNTEAFF. CDR3 bases: TGTGCCGGTACAGAGGTTATGAACACTGAAGCTTTCTTT.

The genes are TRBV25-1 and TRBJ2-5; tentatively, D is TRBD1 (8 bases). The V gene lost 5 bases and the J gene lost 4 bases, with 26 bases spanning the gap. CDR3 length: 18 residues. Germline V gene lookup returns CDR1 MGHDK and CDR2 SYGVNS. The CDR3 loop is CASSPPDRGGAQGETQYF. CDR3 sequence (DNA): TGTGCCAGCAGTCCCCCTGACAGGGGAGGGGCACAAGGAGAGACCCAGTACTTC.

The chain is built from TRBV4-2 and TRBJ2-2; no firm D call. The CDR3 sequence is 17 residues long. The V end was cut by 0 bases, the J end by 2 bases, with 13 bases between. Germline V gives CDR1 LGHNA, CDR2 YNFKEQ. CDR3 sequence (DNA): TGTGCCAGCAGCCAAGAGATGACGTTTCCTAACACCGGGGAGCTGTTTTTT. Its translation is CASSQEMTFPNTGELFF.